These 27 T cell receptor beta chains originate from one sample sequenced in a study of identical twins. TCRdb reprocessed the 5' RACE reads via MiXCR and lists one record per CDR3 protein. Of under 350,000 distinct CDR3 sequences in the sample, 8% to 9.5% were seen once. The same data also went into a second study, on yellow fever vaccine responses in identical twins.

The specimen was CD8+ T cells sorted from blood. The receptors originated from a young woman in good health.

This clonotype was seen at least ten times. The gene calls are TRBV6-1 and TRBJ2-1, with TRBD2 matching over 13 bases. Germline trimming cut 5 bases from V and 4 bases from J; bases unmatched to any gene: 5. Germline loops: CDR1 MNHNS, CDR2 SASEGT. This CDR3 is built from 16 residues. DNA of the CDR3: TGTGCCAGCAGTAGGACTAGCGGGAGTCTATACAATGAGCAGTTCTTC. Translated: CASSRTSGSLYNEQFF.

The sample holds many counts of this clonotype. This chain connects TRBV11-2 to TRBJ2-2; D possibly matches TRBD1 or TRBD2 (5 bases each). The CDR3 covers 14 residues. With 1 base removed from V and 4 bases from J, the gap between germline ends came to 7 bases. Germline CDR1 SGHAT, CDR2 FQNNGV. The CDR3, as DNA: TGTGCCAGCAGCTTAGGAGGGGCCACCGGGGAGCTGTTTTTT. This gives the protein CASSLGGATGELFF.

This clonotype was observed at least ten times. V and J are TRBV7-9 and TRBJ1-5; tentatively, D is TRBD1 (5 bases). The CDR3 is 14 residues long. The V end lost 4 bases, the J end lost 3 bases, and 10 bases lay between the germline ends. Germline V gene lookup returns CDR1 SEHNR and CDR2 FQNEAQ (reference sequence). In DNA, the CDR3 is TGTGCCAGCAGCTACGACAGAAACAATCAGCCCCAGCATTTT. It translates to CASSYDRNNQPQHF.

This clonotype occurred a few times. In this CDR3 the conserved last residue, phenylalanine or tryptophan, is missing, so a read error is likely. In nucleotides, the CDR3 is TGCAGCGTGGGGACAGGGGCTGGGGCCAACGTCCTGACTCTC. It codes for CSVGTGAGANVLTL. The V call is TRBV29-1, the J call TRBJ2-6; TRBD1 matches 10 bases. V dropped 6 bases and J dropped 2; count of bases not matched to a gene: 1. Germline V lookup: CDR1 SQVTM, CDR2 ANQGSEA. This CDR3 region has 14 residues.

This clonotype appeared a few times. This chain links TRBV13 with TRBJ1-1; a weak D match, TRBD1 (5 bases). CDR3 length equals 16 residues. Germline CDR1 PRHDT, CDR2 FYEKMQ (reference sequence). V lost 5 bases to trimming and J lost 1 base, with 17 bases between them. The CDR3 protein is CASSREMGRGNTEAFF. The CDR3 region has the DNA TGTGCCAGCAGCCGGGAAATGGGTAGGGGGAACACTGAAGCTTTCTTT.

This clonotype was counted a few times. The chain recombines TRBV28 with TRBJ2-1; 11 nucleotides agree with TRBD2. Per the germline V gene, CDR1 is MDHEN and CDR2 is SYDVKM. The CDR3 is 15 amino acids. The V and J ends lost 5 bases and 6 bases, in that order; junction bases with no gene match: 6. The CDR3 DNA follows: TGTGCCAGCAGTCCTATAGCGGGAGGGTCCAATGAGCAGTTCTTC. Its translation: CASSPIAGGSNEQFF.

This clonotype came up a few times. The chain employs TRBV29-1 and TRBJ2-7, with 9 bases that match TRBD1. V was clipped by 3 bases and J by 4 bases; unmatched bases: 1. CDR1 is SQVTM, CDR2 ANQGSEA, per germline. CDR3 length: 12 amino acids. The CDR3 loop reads CSVEDRGYEQYF. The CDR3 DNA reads TGCAGCGTTGAGGACAGGGGTTACGAGCAGTACTTC.

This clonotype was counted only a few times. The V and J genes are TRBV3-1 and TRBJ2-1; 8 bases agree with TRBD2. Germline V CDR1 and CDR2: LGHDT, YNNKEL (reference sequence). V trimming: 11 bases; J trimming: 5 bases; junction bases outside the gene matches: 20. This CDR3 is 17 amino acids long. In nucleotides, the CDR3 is TGTGCCTCCTGCCAAGCGGGGGCAAGGAACCCCAACAATGAGCAGTTCTTC. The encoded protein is CASCQAGARNPNNEQFF.

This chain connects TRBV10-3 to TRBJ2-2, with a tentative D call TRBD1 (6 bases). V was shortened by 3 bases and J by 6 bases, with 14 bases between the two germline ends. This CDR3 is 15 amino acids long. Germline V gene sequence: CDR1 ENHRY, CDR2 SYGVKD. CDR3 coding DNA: TGTGCCATCAGTGACTCCGGGACATACGCCGGGGAGCTGTTTTTT. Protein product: CAISDSGTYAGELFF.

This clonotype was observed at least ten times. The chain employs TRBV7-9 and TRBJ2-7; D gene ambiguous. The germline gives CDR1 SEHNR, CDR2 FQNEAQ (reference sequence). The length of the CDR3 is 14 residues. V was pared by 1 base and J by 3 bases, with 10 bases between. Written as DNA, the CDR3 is TGTGCCAGCAGCTTAGGTGGCAGTTACTACGAGCAGTACTTC. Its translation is CASSLGGSYYEQYF.

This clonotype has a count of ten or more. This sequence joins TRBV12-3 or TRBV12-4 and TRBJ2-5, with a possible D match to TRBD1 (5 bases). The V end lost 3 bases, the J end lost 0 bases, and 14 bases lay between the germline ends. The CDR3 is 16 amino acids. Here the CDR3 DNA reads TGTGCCAGCAGTTTTTTCCCGTCCAGGGACCAAGAGACCCAGTACTTC. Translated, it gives CASSFFPSRDQETQYF.

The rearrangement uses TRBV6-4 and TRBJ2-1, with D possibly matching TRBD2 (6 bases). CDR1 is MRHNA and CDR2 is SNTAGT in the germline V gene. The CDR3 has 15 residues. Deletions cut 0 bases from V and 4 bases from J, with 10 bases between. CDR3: CASSDSSSGYNEQFF. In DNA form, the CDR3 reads TGTGCCAGCAGTGACTCTTCCAGCGGGTACAATGAGCAGTTCTTC.

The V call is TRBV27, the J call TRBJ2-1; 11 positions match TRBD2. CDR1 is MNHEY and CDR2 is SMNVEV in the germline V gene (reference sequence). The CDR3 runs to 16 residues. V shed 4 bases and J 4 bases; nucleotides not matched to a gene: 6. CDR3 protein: CASSSGTSGTYNEQFF. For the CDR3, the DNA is TGTGCCAGCAGTTCCGGGACTAGCGGAACGTACAATGAGCAGTTCTTC.

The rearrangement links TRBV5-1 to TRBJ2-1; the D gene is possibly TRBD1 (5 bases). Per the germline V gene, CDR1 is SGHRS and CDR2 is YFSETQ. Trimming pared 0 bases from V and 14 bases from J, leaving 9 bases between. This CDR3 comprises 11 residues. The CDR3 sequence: CASSLGLGEFF. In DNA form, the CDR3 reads TGCGCCAGCAGCTTGGGGTTAGGGGAGTTCTTC.

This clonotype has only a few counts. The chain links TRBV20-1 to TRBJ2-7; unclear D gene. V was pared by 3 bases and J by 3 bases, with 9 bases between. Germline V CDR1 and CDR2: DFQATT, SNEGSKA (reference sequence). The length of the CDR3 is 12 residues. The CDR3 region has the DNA TGCAGTGCTAGTTATGACGGCTACGAGCAGTACTTC. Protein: CSASYDGYEQYF.

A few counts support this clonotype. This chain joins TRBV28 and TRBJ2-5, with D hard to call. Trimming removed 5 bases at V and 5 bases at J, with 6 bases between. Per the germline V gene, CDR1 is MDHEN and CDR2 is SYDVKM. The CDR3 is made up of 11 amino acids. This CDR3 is CASSKVETQYF. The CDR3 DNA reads TGTGCCAGCAGTAAGGTGGAGACCCAGTACTTC.

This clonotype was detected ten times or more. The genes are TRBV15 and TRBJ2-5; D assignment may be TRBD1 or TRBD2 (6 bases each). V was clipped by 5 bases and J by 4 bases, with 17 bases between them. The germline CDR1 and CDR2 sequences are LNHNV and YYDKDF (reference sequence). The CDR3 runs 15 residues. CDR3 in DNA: TGTGCCACCAGCCCAGGTAACAGGGAGGCAGAGACCCAGTACTTC. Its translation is CATSPGNREAETQYF.

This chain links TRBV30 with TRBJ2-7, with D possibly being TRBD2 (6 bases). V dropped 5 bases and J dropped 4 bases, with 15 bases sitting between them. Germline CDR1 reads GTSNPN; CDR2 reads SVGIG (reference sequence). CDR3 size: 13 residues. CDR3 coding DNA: TGTGCCTGGTCTAGCATGGGAGGATACGAGCAGTACTTC. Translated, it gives CAWSSMGGYEQYF.

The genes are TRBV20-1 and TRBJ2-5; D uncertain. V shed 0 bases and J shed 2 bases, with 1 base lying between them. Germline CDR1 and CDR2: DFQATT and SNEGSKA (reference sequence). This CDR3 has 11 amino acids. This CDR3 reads CSARDQETQYF. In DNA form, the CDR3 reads TGCAGTGCTAGAGATCAAGAGACCCAGTACTTC.

Written as DNA, the CDR3 is TGTGCCAGCAGCTTAGATCTGGGGGGGCTCGGCAATGAGCAGTTCTTC. Translated: CASSLDLGGLGNEQFF. This chain connects TRBV7-3 to TRBJ2-1, with a weak D call TRBD2 (7 bases). Germline V gene sequence: CDR1 SGHTA, CDR2 FQGTGA. V was shortened by 2 bases and J by 6 bases, with 17 bases between the two germline ends. The CDR3 contains 16 residues.

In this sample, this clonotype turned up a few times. CDR3 region: CASSAGGGEQFF. CDR3 coding DNA: TGCGCCAGCAGCGCAGGGGGCGGTGAGCAGTTCTTC. The chain combines TRBV5-1 with TRBJ2-1; 8 nucleotides match TRBD1. V was clipped by 4 bases and J by 9 bases; unmatched bases: 3. CDR3 length: 12 residues. The germline gives CDR1 SGHRS, CDR2 YFSETQ.

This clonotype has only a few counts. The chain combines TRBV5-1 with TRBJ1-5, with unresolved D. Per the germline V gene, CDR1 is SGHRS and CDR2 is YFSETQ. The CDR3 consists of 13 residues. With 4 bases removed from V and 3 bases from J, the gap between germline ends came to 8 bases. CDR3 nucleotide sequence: TGCGCCAGCAGCGATGGGTACAATCAGCCCCAGCATTTT. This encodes CASSDGYNQPQHF.

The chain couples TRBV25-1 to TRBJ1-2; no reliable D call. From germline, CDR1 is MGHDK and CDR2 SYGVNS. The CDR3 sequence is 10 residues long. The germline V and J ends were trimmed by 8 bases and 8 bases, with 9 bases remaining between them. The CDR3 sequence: CASYSRGYTF. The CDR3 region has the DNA TGTGCCAGCTACTCAAGGGGCTACACCTTC.

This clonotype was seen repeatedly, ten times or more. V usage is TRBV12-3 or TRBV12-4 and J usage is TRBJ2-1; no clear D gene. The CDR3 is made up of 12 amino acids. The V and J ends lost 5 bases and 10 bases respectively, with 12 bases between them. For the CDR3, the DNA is TGTGCCAGCAGTCTCCCGCCCCGGGAGCAGTTCTTC. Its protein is CASSLPPREQFF.

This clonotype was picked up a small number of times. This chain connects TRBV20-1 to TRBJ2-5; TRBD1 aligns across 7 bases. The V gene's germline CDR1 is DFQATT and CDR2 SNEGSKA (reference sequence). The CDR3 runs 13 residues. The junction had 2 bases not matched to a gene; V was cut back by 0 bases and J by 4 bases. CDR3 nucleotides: TGCAGTGCTAGAGATCCAGGGGGAGAGACCCAGTACTTC. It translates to CSARDPGGETQYF.

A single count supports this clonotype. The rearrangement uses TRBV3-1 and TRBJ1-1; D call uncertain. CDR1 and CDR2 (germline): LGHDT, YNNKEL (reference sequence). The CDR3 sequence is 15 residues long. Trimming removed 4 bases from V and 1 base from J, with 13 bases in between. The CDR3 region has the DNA TGTGCCAGCAGCCCGTACGCCGCTGGGAACACTGAAGCTTTCTTT. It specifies CASSPYAAGNTEAFF.

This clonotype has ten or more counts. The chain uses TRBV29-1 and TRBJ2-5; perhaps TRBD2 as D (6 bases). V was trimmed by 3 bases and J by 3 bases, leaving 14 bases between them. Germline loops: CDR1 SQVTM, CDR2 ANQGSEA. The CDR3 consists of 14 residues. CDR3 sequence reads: CSVEVEEGKETQYF. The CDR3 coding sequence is TGCAGCGTTGAGGTGGAGGAGGGAAAAGAGACCCAGTACTTC.